A single sample gave rise to the 18 T cell receptor beta chains below, sequenced in a study of blood T cell repertoires in COVID-19. Here immunoSEQ multiplex PCR was the method, and the copy in TCRdb shows in-frame clones only, minus some. Altogether about 670,000 clones are present, 75% to 90% being singletons, with the ten largest covering roughly 0.26%. The material sequenced was peripheral blood. Every receptor here comes from a woman aged 18-35 years with acute or convalescent COVID-19.

This clone has a single count. This chain uses TRBV19 with TRBJ2-7, with D possibly TRBD2 on 6 matching bases. The CDR3 contains 12 residues. Trimming cost V 6 bases and J 1 base, with 7 bases left between them. The germline CDR1 and CDR2 sequences are LNHDA and SQIVND (reference sequence). The CDR3 DNA reads TGTGCCAGTAGAAGCGGGTCCTACGAGCAGTACTTC. Translation gives CASRSGSYEQYF.

The chain couples TRBV5-1 to TRBJ1-6; D possibly corresponds to TRBD1 (5 bases). The germline V and J ends were trimmed by 7 bases and 5 bases, with 13 bases remaining between them. Germline-derived CDR1 and CDR2 are SGHRS and YFSETQ. This CDR3 is 14 amino acids long. CDR3: CASRRQKDNSPLHF. CDR3 DNA sequence: TGCGCCAGCCGAAGACAGAAGGATAATTCACCCCTCCACTTT.

CDR3 amino acids: CASSPDQGVNEQYF. The CDR3 DNA follows: TGTGCCAGCAGCCCGGACCAGGGTGTGAACGAGCAGTACTTC. This sequence joins TRBV14 and TRBJ2-7; possible D gene TRBD1, 5 bases. Trimming took off 4 bases at V and 5 bases at J, with 15 bases between the two ends. Per germline, CDR1 SGHDN and CDR2 FVKESK. The CDR3 covers 14 residues.

This chain joins TRBV2 and TRBJ1-2; 10 bases line up with TRBD1. The CDR3 runs 14 residues. Trimming cost V 8 bases and J 6 bases; bases outside gene matches: 9. Germline assignment: CDR1 SNHLY and CDR2 FYNNEI. DNA of the CDR3: TGTGCCAGCCACCGGAGGGGACAGGGGCATGGCTACACCTTC. Translation gives CASHRRGQGHGYTF. Full variable domain (rest looked up from reference TRBV2 and TRBJ1-2): EPEVTQTPSHQVTQMGQEVILRCVPISNHLYFYWYRQILGQKVEFLVSFYNNEISEKSEIFDDQFSVERPDGSNFTLKIRSTKLEDSAMYFCASHRRGQGHGYTFGSGTRLTVV.

Here the CDR3 DNA reads TGTGCCACCAGCAGAGATCGGGGGAACGACTATGGCTACACCTTC. Translating gives CATSRDRGNDYGYTF. The V and J genes are TRBV15 and TRBJ1-2; D is possibly TRBD1 (5 bases). The germline V gene encodes CDR1 LNHNV and CDR2 YYDKDF (reference sequence). V lost 0 bases, J lost 3 bases, and 11 bases lay in between. CDR3 length: 15 amino acids. Based on the CDR3 plus reference TRBV15 and TRBJ1-2, the full variable domain is DAMVIQNPRYQVTQFGKPVTLSCSQTLNHNVMYWYQQKSSQAPKLLFHYYDKDFNNEADTPDNFQSRRPNTSFCFLDIRSPGLGDTAMYLCATSRDRGNDYGYTFGSGTRLTVV.

The V call is TRBV5-1, the J call TRBJ1-3; 7 bases are shared with TRBD1. CDR3 length: 16 residues. V was clipped by 4 bases and J by 1 base; unmatched bases: 8. CDR1 and CDR2 from the germline V gene are SGHRS and YFSETQ. This chain's CDR3 is CASSPGDRLSGNTIYF. The DNA of the CDR3 is TGCGCCAGCAGCCCAGGGGACAGATTGTCTGGAAACACCATATATTTT. The full variable domain, completed using reference TRBV5-1 and TRBJ1-3, is KAGVTQTPRYLIKTRGQQVTLSCSPISGHRSVSWYQQTPGQGLQFLFEYFSETQRNKGNFPGRFSGRQFSNSRSEMNVSTLELGDSALYLCASSPGDRLSGNTIYFGEGSWLTVV.

The rearrangement uses TRBV11-2 and TRBJ1-1; D gene unclear. Germline values: CDR1 SGHAT, CDR2 FQNNGV. Trimming left V 0 bases short and J 11 bases short, with 16 bases between. The length of the CDR3 is 14 residues. The CDR3 region is CASSLDFAGSSAFF. The CDR3 DNA follows: TGTGCCAGCAGCTTAGATTTTGCGGGGTCGTCCGCTTTCTTT.

The chain uses TRBV19 and TRBJ1-1; D gene ambiguous. The germline V gene has CDR1 LNHDA and CDR2 SQIVND (reference sequence). Trimming cost V 3 bases and J 4 bases, with 21 bases left between them. The CDR3 spans 17 residues. CDR3 sequence (DNA): TGTGCCAGTAGTATTATCGTCCCCGCCGGCGGCGGCACTGAAGCTTTCTTT. It specifies CASSIIVPAGGGTEAFF.

This chain links TRBV5-5 with TRBJ2-6; no clear D gene. CDR3 length: 14 residues. From germline, CDR1 is SGHKS and CDR2 YYEKEE (reference sequence). The V gene lost 10 bases and the J gene lost 2 bases, with 13 bases spanning the gap. The CDR3 reads CAANPGPGANVLTF. The CDR3 DNA reads as TGTGCCGCCAACCCGGGTCCTGGGGCCAACGTCCTGACTTTC.

The gene calls are TRBV7-9 and TRBJ1-1, with no clear D. Germline loops: CDR1 SEHNR, CDR2 FQNEAQ (reference sequence). This CDR3 spans 14 amino acids. Trimming took off 3 bases at V and 5 bases at J, with 13 bases between the two ends. CDR3 DNA sequence: TGTGCCAGCAGCTTCCGCGGGTGGGGAACTGAAGCTTTCTTT. Its translation: CASSFRGWGTEAFF.

J is TRBJ1-1 and V is TRBV18, with D possibly being TRBD1 (5 bases). V lost 3 bases and J 6 bases, leaving 17 bases between the germline ends. The CDR3 is made up of 15 amino acids. Per germline, CDR1 KGHSH and CDR2 LQKENI. The CDR3 sequence: CASSPEQDITPEAFF. DNA of the CDR3: TGTGCCAGCTCACCCGAGCAGGACATAACTCCTGAAGCTTTCTTT.

The V call is TRBV2, the J call TRBJ1-2; the match to TRBD1 covers 8 bases. Germline values: CDR1 SNHLY, CDR2 FYNNEI. There are 13 residues in the CDR3. Germline trimming cut 11 bases from V and 7 bases from J; bases unmatched to any gene: 12. Written as DNA, the CDR3 is TGTGCCGGAGAGCAGGGGGCTGTGGGTGGCTACACCTTC. Protein: CAGEQGAVGGYTF.

The rearrangement links TRBV5-1 to TRBJ2-1, with unresolved D. V was pared by 2 bases and J by 2 bases, with 8 bases between. Germline V lookup: CDR1 SGHRS, CDR2 YFSETQ. The CDR3 sequence is 14 residues long. The CDR3 sequence: CASSFGSPYNEQFF. The CDR3 DNA reads as TGCGCCAGCAGCTTCGGTTCTCCCTACAATGAGCAGTTCTTC. The entire variable domain, with the rest obtained from reference TRBV5-1 and TRBJ2-1, is as follows: KAGVTQTPRYLIKTRGQQVTLSCSPISGHRSVSWYQQTPGQGLQFLFEYFSETQRNKGNFPGRFSGRQFSNSRSEMNVSTLELGDSALYLCASSFGSPYNEQFFGPGTRLTVL.

The rearrangement links TRBV6-5 to TRBJ1-6; D perhaps matches TRBD1 (5 bases). Germline loops: CDR1 MNHEY, CDR2 SVGAGI. The CDR3 is 13 amino acids. Trimming cost V 8 bases and J 10 bases, with 15 bases left between them. The CDR3 DNA sequence: TGTGCCAGCGTGGCAGGGATAGGATCACCCCTCCACTTT. This codes for CASVAGIGSPLHF.

To note about this clone: Different DNA sequences within this sample yield the same CDR3. The V call is TRBV5-4, the J call TRBJ1-1; D unclear. Trimming took off 1 base at V and 4 bases at J, with 5 bases between the two ends. Germline assignment: CDR1 SGHNT and CDR2 YYREEE (reference sequence). CDR3 length equals 12 residues. In nucleotides, the CDR3 is TGTGCCAGCAGCTTGACTGGCACTGAAGCTTTCTTT. This translates into CASSLTGTEAFF.

This chain connects TRBV5-4 to TRBJ2-2; 10 nucleotides line up with TRBD1. The trim removed 1 base at V and 5 bases at J, leaving 8 bases unmatched. Germline V gives CDR1 SGHNT, CDR2 YYREEE (reference sequence). The CDR3 spans 17 residues. DNA for the CDR3: TGTGCCAGCAGCTTGTTGGAGGGGACAGGGGTTACCGGGGAGCTGTTTTTT. It translates to CASSLLEGTGVTGELFF.

The rearrangement joins TRBV24-1 to TRBJ1-5; 7 bases map to TRBD1. This CDR3 comprises 13 residues. Per the germline V gene, CDR1 is KGHDR and CDR2 is SFDVKD. Trimming took 9 bases from V and 6 from J; bases not matched to a gene: 7. The CDR3 DNA reads as TGTGCCACCCGGGACAGTGAGGGTCAGCCCCAGCATTTT. It codes for CATRDSEGQPQHF.

The chain uses TRBV27 and TRBJ1-1; 8 positions match TRBD1. With V trimmed by 4 bases and J by 4 bases, 8 bases remained unmatched. This CDR3 spans 15 amino acids. Germline lookup yields CDR1 MNHEY and CDR2 SMNVEV (reference sequence). CDR3 sequence reads: CASSSPRGRGTEAFF. Here the CDR3 DNA reads TGTGCCAGCAGTTCCCCCAGGGGGCGCGGCACTGAAGCTTTCTTT.